Following are 29 T cell receptor beta chains from one sample sequenced in a study of tumor-infiltrating lymphocytes in localized non-small cell lung cancer. Sequencing was performed with immunoSEQ multiplex PCR; in TCRdb, only in-frame clones are kept and a portion is missing. The sample holds 9,500 to 15,000 clones, 78% seen once. Input material: lung tumor tissue. The source is a human donor with non-small cell lung cancer.

The rearrangement uses TRBV29-1 and TRBJ2-1; 9 positions match TRBD1. CDR1 SQVTM and CDR2 ANQGSEA come from the germline V gene. The CDR3 totals 14 residues. V lost 6 bases and J lost 6; bases outside the gene matches: 9. CDR3 DNA sequence: TGCAGCGTAAATACCGGACAGGGGTTCAATGAGCAGTTCTTC. Its translation is CSVNTGQGFNEQFF.

The chain is built from TRBV7-2 and TRBJ2-1; 10 nucleotides agree with TRBD2. This CDR3 is 14 amino acids long. J gave up 10 bases and V 6 bases, and 9 bases lay outside the gene matches. CDR1 and CDR2 (germline): SGHTA, FQGNSA. CDR3 DNA: TGTGCCAGCAGAAGCGGGAGGGCCGGTTGGGAGCAGTTCTTC. It codes for CASRSGRAGWEQFF.

V and J are TRBV7-6 and TRBJ2-5; perhaps TRBD1 as D (6 bases). The CDR3 has 13 amino acids. V gave up 4 bases and J gave up 2 bases, with 8 bases separating them. Germline loops: CDR1 SGHVS, CDR2 FNYEAQ. The CDR3 protein is CASSSGQQETQYF. Here the CDR3 DNA reads TGTGCCAGCAGCTCAGGACAGCAAGAGACCCAGTACTTC.

The chain links TRBV7-9 to TRBJ2-3; D is unclear. The CDR3 contains 13 residues. V was pared by 1 base and J by 0 bases, with 2 bases between. Looked up from germline, CDR1 is SEHNR and CDR2 is FQNEAQ (reference sequence). In DNA, the CDR3 is TGTGCCAGCAGCTTAGATAGCACAGATACGCAGTATTTT. This gives the protein CASSLDSTDTQYF.

The chain joins TRBV18 to TRBJ2-2, with 8 positions matching TRBD1. This CDR3 has 16 residues. Germline values: CDR1 KGHSH, CDR2 LQKENI. The J segment lost 1 base and the V segment lost 3 bases, leaving 4 bases of the junction unmatched. The CDR3 protein is CASSPAGTGNTGELFF. In DNA form, the CDR3 reads TGTGCCAGCTCACCGGCCGGGACAGGGAACACCGGGGAGCTGTTTTTT.

This clone was recorded only once. The CDR3 region is CASSIGGPTGELFF. DNA of the CDR3: TGTGCCAGCAGCATCGGGGGTCCCACCGGGGAGCTGTTTTTT. V usage is TRBV7-2 and J usage is TRBJ2-2; a possible D gene is TRBD2 (6 bases). The CDR3 has 14 amino acids. V lost 5 bases, J lost 4 bases, and 11 bases lay in between. The V gene's germline CDR1 is SGHTA and CDR2 FQGNSA.

V usage is TRBV27 and J usage is TRBJ2-2; D may be TRBD2 (5 bases). This CDR3 comprises 12 residues. Germline-derived CDR1 and CDR2 are MNHEY and SMNVEV (reference sequence). Trimming shortened V by 8 bases and J by 6 bases, and 10 bases separated the two germline ends. CDR3 sequence: CASSGWAGELFF. The CDR3 DNA sequence: TGTGCCAGCTCGGGGTGGGCCGGGGAGCTGTTTTTT.

The J gene is TRBJ1-5, the V gene TRBV18; possible D gene TRBD1, 6 bases. This CDR3 is 15 amino acids long. Per germline, CDR1 KGHSH and CDR2 LQKENI. V shed 3 bases and J shed 7 bases, with 16 bases lying between them. This CDR3 is CASSPPGGKGQPQHF. CDR3 bases: TGTGCCAGCTCACCCCCTGGGGGCAAAGGGCAGCCCCAGCATTTT.

This clone has only one observation. V gene TRBV27 combines with J gene TRBJ2-5, with TRBD1 identical over 8 bases. V was clipped by 6 bases and J by 1 base; unmatched bases: 25. The CDR3 totals 21 residues. The germline gives CDR1 MNHEY, CDR2 SMNVEV (reference sequence). CDR3 nucleotides: TGTGCCAGCAGGACGAACAGGGGGTGCCAATGTCCCTACTCCCTCCAAGAGACCCAGTACTTC. As protein: CASRTNRGCQCPYSLQETQYF.

This chain connects TRBV7-2 to TRBJ2-7, with D perhaps TRBD2 (5 bases). From germline, CDR1 is SGHTA and CDR2 FQGNSA. CDR3 length: 13 residues. V gave up 7 bases and J gave up 6 bases, with 16 bases separating them. The chain's CDR3 is CASTPGSRGEQYF. In DNA form, the CDR3 reads TGTGCCAGCACCCCCGGGTCTCGGGGCGAGCAGTACTTC.

This clone was detected only once. This chain uses TRBV6-6 with TRBJ2-2; no firm D call. Germline CDR1 reads MNHNY; CDR2 reads SVGAGI (reference sequence). V dropped 5 bases and J dropped 4 bases, with 17 bases sitting between them. The CDR3 length is 16 residues. The CDR3 region has the DNA TGTGCCAGCAGTCACAGCACAACCCGTGGCACCGGGGAGCTGTTTTTT. Translation gives CASSHSTTRGTGELFF.

This rearrangement joins TRBV7-2 to TRBJ2-3; 9 nucleotides agree with TRBD2. V trimming: 1 base; J trimming: 5 bases; junction bases outside the gene matches: 10. The CDR3 loop spans 17 amino acids. Germline lookup yields CDR1 SGHTA and CDR2 FQGNSA. The DNA for the CDR3 is TGTGCCAGCAGCTTAGTTAAGGCGGGGGGGCCCGAAGATACGCAGTATTTT. Translated, it gives CASSLVKAGGPEDTQYF. The full variable domain, with the rest looked up from reference TRBV7-2 and TRBJ2-3, is GAGVSQSPSNKVTEKGKDVELRCDPISGHTALYWYRQSLGQGLEFLIYFQGNSAPDKSGLPSDRFSAERTGGSVSTLTIQRTQQEDSAVYLCASSLVKAGGPEDTQYFGPGTRLTVL.

This sequence joins TRBV18 and TRBJ1-2, with unresolved D. Trimming cost V 3 bases and J 7 bases, with 9 bases left between them. CDR3 length: 12 residues. In germline, CDR1 is KGHSH, CDR2 LQKENI. In DNA form, the CDR3 reads TGTGCCAGCTCACCCGCAGTGGGTGGCTACACCTTC. Translated, it gives CASSPAVGGYTF.

The chain is built from TRBV21-1 and TRBJ2-7; the table names TRBD2, a call not compared with the DNA. TRBV21-1 is reported as a pseudogene. The CDR3 covers 16 residues. DNA of the CDR3: TGTGCCAGCAGCGGGACTAGCGGGGGGGGGTCCTACGAGCAGTACTTC. This codes for CASSGTSGGGSYEQYF.

The chain employs TRBV6-5 and TRBJ1-4; weak D call: TRBD1 (5 bases). The CDR3 covers 14 residues. Germline V CDR1 and CDR2: MNHEY, SVGAGI. V lost 5 bases and J lost 4, with 11 bases in between. The CDR3 loop is CASSPGPSNEKLFF. The CDR3, as DNA: TGTGCCAGCAGTCCGGGACCGAGTAATGAAAAACTGTTTTTT.

By share, this clone counts as medium-sized. This chain links TRBV10-1 with TRBJ2-1, with 7 positions matching TRBD2. J was trimmed by 7 bases and V by 0 bases; bases with no gene match: 9. The CDR3 has 16 residues. CDR1 and CDR2 from the germline V gene are WNHNN and SYGVQD (reference sequence). The CDR3 is CASSESSQRGQNEQFF. The CDR3 bases are TGCGCCAGCAGTGAGTCGTCGCAGCGGGGCCAAAATGAGCAGTTCTTC.

This chain uses TRBV14 with TRBJ2-2; maybe TRBD2 (5 bases). CDR1 and CDR2 from the germline V gene are SGHDN and FVKESK. V lost 1 base and J lost 4, with 10 bases in between. This CDR3 has 15 amino acids. The CDR3 reads CASSQVPGFTGELFF. The CDR3 coding sequence is TGTGCCAGCAGCCAAGTCCCGGGGTTCACCGGGGAGCTGTTTTTT.

The chain recombines TRBV5-5 with TRBJ2-3; TRBD1 is a possible D gene (6 bases). V lost 5 bases, J lost 2 bases, and 15 bases lay in between. In germline, CDR1 is SGHKS, CDR2 YYEKEE (reference sequence). This CDR3 contains 15 residues. The CDR3 reads CASRPHREITDTQYF. DNA of the CDR3: TGTGCCAGCAGGCCCCACAGGGAAATCACAGATACGCAGTATTTT.

This chain uses TRBV19 with TRBJ1-1, with D hard to call. V gave up 0 bases and J gave up 2 bases, with 13 bases separating them. CDR1 is LNHDA, CDR2 SQIVND, per germline (reference sequence). The CDR3 has 16 amino acids. This CDR3 reads CASSIDERTGNTEAFF. CDR3 nucleotides: TGTGCCAGTAGTATAGACGAACGGACGGGTAACACTGAAGCTTTCTTT.

This clone appeared once. The chain links TRBV28 to TRBJ2-7, with D possibly matching TRBD2 (6 bases). The germline V gene has CDR1 MDHEN and CDR2 SYDVKM. Trimming pared 2 bases from V and 9 bases from J, leaving 11 bases between. This CDR3 has 12 amino acids. The CDR3 bases are TGTGCCAGCAGTTTAGCGGGAATTGGGCAGTACTTC. The encoded protein is CASSLAGIGQYF.

This sequence joins TRBV14 and TRBJ1-1; the D is unclear. V lost 3 bases, J lost 5 bases, and 10 bases lay in between. Germline CDR1 is SGHDN and CDR2 is FVKESK. CDR3 length: 13 amino acids. The CDR3 coding sequence is TGTGCCAGCAGCCAGCGCGTTCGAACTGAAGCTTTCTTT. This gives the protein CASSQRVRTEAFF.

The chain recombines TRBV15 with TRBJ2-1; 11 nucleotides align to TRBD2. The germline gives CDR1 LNHNV, CDR2 YYDKDF (reference sequence). This CDR3 region has 14 residues. V lost 5 bases to trimming and J lost 11 bases; unmatched junction nucleotides: 8. CDR3 bases: TGTGCCACCAGCCGGGGACTAGCGGAGGGGAAGCAGTTCTTC. This gives the protein CATSRGLAEGKQFF.

The chain couples TRBV4-1 to TRBJ1-2; D uncertain. Trimming left V 1 base short and J 3 bases short, with 6 bases between. CDR3 length: 13 amino acids. CDR1 is MGHRA and CDR2 is YSYEKL in the germline V gene. The CDR3 DNA reads TGCGCCAGCAGCCAAGCTAGGGACTATGGCTACACCTTC. Translating it yields CASSQARDYGYTF.

The chain has TRBV30 and TRBJ2-5; 7 positions agree with TRBD1. The CDR3 is 13 residues long. The junction had 10 bases not matched to a gene; V was cut back by 5 bases and J by 7 bases. Germline CDR1 reads GTSNPN; CDR2 reads SVGIG (reference sequence). This chain's CDR3 is CAWQTGLLVTQYF. Here the CDR3 DNA reads TGTGCCTGGCAGACAGGGTTGTTGGTGACCCAGTACTTC.

This chain links TRBV10-1 with TRBJ2-1; D is uncertain. V lost 1 base and J lost 5, with 6 bases in between. The CDR3 runs 13 residues. The germline gives CDR1 WNHNN, CDR2 SYGVQD (reference sequence). The CDR3 DNA reads TGCGCCAGCAGTGAGTTACATAACAATGAGCAGTTCTTC. This encodes CASSELHNNEQFF.

The gene calls are TRBV5-1 and TRBJ2-1; D not resolved. Trimming took 0 bases from V and 6 from J, leaving 4 bases between them. The CDR3 is made up of 12 amino acids. Germline assignment: CDR1 SGHRS and CDR2 YFSETQ. The CDR3 region has the DNA TGCGCCAGCAGCTTGGGGGGCAATGAGCAGTTCTTC. Residues: CASSLGGNEQFF.

This clone occurred once. The V call is TRBV10-3, the J call TRBJ2-7; 8 nucleotides agree with TRBD1. This CDR3 region has 14 residues. The germline V gene has CDR1 ENHRY and CDR2 SYGVKD. The ends lost 4 bases at V and 4 bases at J; junction bases unmatched: 6. The CDR3 spells CAISGTGSRYEQYF. The DNA of the CDR3 is TGTGCCATCAGTGGGACAGGGAGTAGATACGAGCAGTACTTC.

The chain combines TRBV18 with TRBJ2-2, with D possibly matching TRBD1 (5 bases). The germline gives CDR1 KGHSH, CDR2 LQKENI. V lost 2 bases to trimming and J lost 4 bases, with 11 bases between them. This CDR3 is 15 amino acids long. CDR3 DNA: TGTGCCAGCTCACCAGTGACAGAAATCACCGGGGAGCTGTTTTTT. It codes for CASSPVTEITGELFF.

V usage is TRBV18 and J usage is TRBJ2-2; 11 positions match TRBD1. Germline V gene sequence: CDR1 KGHSH, CDR2 LQKENI. The CDR3 runs to 15 residues. J was trimmed by 5 bases and V by 5 bases; bases with no gene match: 4. Here the CDR3 DNA reads TGTGCCAGCTCATCCGGACAGGGGGCAACCGGGGAGCTGTTTTTT. Translation gives CASSSGQGATGELFF.